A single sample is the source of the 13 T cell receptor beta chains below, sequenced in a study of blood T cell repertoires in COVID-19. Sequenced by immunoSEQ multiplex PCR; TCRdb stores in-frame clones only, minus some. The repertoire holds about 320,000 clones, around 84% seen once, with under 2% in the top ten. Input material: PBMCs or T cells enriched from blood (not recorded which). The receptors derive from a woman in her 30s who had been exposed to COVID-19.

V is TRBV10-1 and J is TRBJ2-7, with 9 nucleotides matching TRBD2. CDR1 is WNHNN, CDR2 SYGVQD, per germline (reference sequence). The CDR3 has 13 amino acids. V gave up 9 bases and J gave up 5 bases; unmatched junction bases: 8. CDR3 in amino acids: CARGLAKDNEQYF. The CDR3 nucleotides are TGCGCCAGGGGACTAGCCAAGGACAACGAGCAGTACTTC.

In nucleotides, the CDR3 is TGTGCCACCAGCAGAGCGATGACGGGAGGGCCAGATACGCAGTATTTT. This sequence encodes CATSRAMTGGPDTQYF. The chain is built from TRBV15 and TRBJ2-3; 8 positions match TRBD2. V was pared by 1 base and J by 4 bases, with 7 bases of the junction left unmatched. This CDR3 comprises 16 residues. Germline V lookup: CDR1 LNHNV, CDR2 YYDKDF (reference sequence).

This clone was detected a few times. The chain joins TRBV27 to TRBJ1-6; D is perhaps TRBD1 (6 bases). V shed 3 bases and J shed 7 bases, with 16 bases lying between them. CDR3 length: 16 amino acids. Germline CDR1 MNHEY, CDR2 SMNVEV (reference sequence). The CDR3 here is CASSLGLTGTNSPLHF. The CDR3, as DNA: TGTGCCAGCAGTTTGGGTTTGACAGGCACCAATTCACCCCTCCACTTT.

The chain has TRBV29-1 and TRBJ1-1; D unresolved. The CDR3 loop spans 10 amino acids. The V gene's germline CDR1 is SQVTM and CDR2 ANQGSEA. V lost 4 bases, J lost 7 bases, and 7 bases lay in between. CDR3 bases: TGCAGCGTTGGGGAGAATGAAGCTTTCTTT. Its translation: CSVGENEAFF.

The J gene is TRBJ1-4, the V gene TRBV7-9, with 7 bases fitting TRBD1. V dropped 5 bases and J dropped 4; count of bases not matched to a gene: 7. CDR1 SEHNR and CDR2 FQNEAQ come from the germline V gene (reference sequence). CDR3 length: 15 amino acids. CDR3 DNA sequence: TGTGCCAGCAGCCAAGGAGACAGGGATAATGAAAAACTGTTTTTT. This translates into CASSQGDRDNEKLFF. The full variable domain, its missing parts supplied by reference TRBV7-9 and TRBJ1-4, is DTGVSQNPRHKITKRGQNVTFRCDPISEHNRLYWYRQTLGQGPEFLTYFQNEAQLEKSRLLSDRFSAERPKGSFSTLEIQRTEQGDSAMYLCASSQGDRDNEKLFFGSGTQLSVL.

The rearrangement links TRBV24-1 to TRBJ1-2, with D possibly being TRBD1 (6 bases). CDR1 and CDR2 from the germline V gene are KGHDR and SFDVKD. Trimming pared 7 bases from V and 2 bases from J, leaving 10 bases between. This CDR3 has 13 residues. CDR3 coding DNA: TGTGCCACCAGCTTTGGGACAAACTATGGCTACACCTTC. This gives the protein CATSFGTNYGYTF.

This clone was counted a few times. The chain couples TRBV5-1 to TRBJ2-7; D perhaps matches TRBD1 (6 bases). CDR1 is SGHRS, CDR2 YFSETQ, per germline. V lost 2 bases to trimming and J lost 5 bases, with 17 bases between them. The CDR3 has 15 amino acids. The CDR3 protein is CASSLTQGFGNEQYF. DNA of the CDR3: TGCGCCAGCAGCTTAACCCAGGGGTTTGGGAACGAGCAGTACTTC.

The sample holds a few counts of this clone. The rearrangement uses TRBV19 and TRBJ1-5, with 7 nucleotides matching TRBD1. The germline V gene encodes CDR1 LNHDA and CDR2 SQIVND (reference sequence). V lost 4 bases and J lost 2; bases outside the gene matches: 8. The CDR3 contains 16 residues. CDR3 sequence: CASSRGQAQRNQPQHF. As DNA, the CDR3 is TGTGCCAGTAGTAGAGGACAGGCACAACGCAATCAGCCCCAGCATTTT.

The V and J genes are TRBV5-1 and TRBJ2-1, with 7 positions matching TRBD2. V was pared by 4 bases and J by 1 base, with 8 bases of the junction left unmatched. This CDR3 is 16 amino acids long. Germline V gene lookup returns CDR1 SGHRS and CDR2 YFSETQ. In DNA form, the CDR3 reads TGCGCCAGCAGCCCGGGGGGAGTGGGGTCCTACAATGAGCAGTTCTTC. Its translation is CASSPGGVGSYNEQFF.

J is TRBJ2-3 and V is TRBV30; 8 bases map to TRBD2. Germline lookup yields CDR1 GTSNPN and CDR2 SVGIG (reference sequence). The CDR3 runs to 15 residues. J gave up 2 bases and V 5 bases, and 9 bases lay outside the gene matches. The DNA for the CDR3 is TGTGCCTGGGGCCGGGGGGGGCTTTCCACAGATACGCAGTATTTT. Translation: CAWGRGGLSTDTQYF.

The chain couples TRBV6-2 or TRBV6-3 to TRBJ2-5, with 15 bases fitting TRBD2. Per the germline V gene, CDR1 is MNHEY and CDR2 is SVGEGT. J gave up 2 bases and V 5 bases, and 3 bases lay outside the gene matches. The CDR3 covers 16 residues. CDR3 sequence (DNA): TGTGCCAGCAGTCCGGGACTAGCGGGGGGACAAGAGACCCAGTACTTC. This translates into CASSPGLAGGQETQYF.

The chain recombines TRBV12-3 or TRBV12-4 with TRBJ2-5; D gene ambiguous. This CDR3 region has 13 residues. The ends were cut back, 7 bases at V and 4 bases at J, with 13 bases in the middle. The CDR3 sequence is CASTHTTLETQYF. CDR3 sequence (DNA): TGTGCCAGCACCCATACTACCCTAGAGACCCAGTACTTC.

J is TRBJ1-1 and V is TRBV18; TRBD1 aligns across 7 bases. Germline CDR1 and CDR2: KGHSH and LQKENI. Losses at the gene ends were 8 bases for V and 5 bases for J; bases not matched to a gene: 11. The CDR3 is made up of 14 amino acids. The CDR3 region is CASRVQGMETEAFF. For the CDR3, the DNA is TGTGCCAGCCGGGTACAGGGGATGGAAACTGAAGCTTTCTTT.